This T cell receptor beta chain emerged from a study of T-cell reconstitution after alpha-beta-depleted transplantation in children. Per germline, CDR1 SGHDT and CDR2 YYEEEE. The CDR3 spans 18 residues. V was trimmed by 1 base and J by 3 bases, leaving 22 bases between them. This clonotype has just a few counts. Preparation of the TCRbeta library involved a method that used unique molecular identifiers. TCRdb re-called the PCR reads through MiXCR, storing one row per CDR3 protein. The sample yields approximately 350,000 distinct CDR3 sequences, approximately 12% seen once. The V gene is TRBV5-6, the J gene TRBJ1-2; D unresolved. The input for sequencing was PBMCs, taken from the stem cell graft. The sequence derives from a human donor who donated a stem cell graft to a child with Fanconi anemia. The CDR3 DNA reads TGTGCCAGCAGCTTGTTGATCGAGAATCTGGTTTTAGACTATGGCTACACCTTC. Amino acids: CASSLLIENLVLDYGYTF.